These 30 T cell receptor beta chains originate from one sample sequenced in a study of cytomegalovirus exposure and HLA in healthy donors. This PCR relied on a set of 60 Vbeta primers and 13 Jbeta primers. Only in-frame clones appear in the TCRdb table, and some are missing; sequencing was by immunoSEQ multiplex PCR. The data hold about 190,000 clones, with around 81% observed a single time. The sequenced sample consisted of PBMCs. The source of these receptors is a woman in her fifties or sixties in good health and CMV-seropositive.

Written as DNA, the CDR3 is TGTGCCATCAGTGAGGGGACAGGGGAGAACACTGAAGCTTTCTTT. Its protein is CAISEGTGENTEAFF. This chain links TRBV10-3 with TRBJ1-1; 10 nucleotides agree with TRBD1. V dropped 2 bases and J dropped 1; count of bases not matched to a gene: 1. The CDR3 consists of 15 residues. CDR1 is ENHRY, CDR2 SYGVKD, per germline.

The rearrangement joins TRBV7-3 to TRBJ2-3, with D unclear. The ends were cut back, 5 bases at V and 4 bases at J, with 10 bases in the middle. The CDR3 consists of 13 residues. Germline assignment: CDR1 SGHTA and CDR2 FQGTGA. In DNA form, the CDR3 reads TGTGCCAGCAGCCTGAGAAGAGCAGATACGCAGTATTTT. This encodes CASSLRRADTQYF.

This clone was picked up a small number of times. DNA of the CDR3: TGTGCCAGCAGGGTAGATGACAGTAATGAAAAACTGTTTTTT. Protein sequence: CASRVDDSNEKLFF. This rearrangement joins TRBV28 to TRBJ1-4, with D tentatively TRBD1 (5 bases). Germline CDR1 reads MDHEN; CDR2 reads SYDVKM. Between the trimmed V and J ends, which lost 6 bases and 4 bases, there was a span of 12 bases. The CDR3 length is 14 residues.

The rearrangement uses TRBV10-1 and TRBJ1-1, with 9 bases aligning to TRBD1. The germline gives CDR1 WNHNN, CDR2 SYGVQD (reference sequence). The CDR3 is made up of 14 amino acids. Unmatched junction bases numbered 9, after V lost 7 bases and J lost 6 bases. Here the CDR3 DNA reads TGCGCCAGCACCTGGGACAGGGAAAGCGCTGAAGCTTTCTTT. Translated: CASTWDRESAEAFF.

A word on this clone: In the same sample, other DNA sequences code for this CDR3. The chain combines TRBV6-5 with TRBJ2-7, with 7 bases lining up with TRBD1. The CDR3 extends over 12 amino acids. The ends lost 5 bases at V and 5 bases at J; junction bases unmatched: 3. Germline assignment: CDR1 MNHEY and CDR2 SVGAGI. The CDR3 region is CASSRTGDEQYF. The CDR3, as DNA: TGTGCCAGCAGTCGCACAGGGGACGAGCAGTACTTC.

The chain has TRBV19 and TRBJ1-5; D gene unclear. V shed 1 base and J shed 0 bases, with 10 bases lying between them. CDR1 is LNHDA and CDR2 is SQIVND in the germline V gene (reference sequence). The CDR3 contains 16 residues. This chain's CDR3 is CASSIGPYNSNQPQHF. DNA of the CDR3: TGTGCCAGTAGTATAGGGCCGTATAATAGCAATCAGCCCCAGCATTTT.

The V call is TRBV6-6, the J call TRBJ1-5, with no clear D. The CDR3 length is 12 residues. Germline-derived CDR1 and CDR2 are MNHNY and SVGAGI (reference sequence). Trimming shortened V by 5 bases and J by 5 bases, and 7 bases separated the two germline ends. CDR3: CASSPRYQPQHF. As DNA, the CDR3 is TGTGCCAGCAGTCCTCGTTATCAGCCCCAGCATTTT.

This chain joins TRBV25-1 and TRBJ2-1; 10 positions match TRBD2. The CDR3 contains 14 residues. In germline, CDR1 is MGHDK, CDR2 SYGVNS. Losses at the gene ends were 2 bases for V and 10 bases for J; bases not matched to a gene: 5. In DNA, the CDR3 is TGTGCCAGCAGTGAACGAAGCGGGGGGGTCGAGCAGTTCTTC. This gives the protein CASSERSGGVEQFF.

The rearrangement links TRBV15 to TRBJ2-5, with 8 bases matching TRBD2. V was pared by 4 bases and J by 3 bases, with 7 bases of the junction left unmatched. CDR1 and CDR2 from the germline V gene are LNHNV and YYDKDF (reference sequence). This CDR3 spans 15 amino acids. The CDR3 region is CATSTSGTREETQYF. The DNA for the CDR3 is TGTGCCACCAGCACATCCGGGACTAGGGAAGAGACCCAGTACTTC.

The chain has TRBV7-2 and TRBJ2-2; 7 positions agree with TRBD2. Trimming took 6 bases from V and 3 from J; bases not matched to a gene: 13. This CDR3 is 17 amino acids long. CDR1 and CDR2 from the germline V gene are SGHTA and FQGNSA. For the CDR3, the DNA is TGTGCCAGCAGATCCCTAGCTGGGGGGGGAGACACCGGGGAGCTGTTTTTT. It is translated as CASRSLAGGGDTGELFF.

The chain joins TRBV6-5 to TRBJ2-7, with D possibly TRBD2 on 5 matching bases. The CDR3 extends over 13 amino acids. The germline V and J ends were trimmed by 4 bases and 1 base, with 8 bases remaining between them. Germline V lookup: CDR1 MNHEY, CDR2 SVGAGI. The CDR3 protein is CASSLARSYEQYF. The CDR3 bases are TGTGCCAGCAGTTTAGCGCGGTCCTACGAGCAGTACTTC.

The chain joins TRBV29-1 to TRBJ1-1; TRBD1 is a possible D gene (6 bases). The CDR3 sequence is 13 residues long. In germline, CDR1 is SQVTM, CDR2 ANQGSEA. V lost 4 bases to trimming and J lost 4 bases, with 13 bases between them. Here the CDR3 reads CSVGGGAGTEAFF. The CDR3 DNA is TGCAGCGTTGGGGGGGGCGCGGGCACTGAAGCTTTCTTT.

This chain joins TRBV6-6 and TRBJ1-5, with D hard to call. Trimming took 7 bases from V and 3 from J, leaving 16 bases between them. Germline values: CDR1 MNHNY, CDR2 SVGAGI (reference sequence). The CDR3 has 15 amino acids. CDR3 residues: CASMRGAMNNQPQHF. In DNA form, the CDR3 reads TGTGCCAGCATGCGGGGAGCGATGAACAATCAGCCCCAGCATTTT.

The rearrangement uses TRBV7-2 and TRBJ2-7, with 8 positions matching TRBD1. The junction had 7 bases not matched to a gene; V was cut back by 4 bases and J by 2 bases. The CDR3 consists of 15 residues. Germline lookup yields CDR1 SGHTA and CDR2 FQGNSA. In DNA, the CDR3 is TGTGCCAGCAGCTCGTACAGGGGGTCGACCTACGAGCAGTACTTC. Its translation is CASSSYRGSTYEQYF.

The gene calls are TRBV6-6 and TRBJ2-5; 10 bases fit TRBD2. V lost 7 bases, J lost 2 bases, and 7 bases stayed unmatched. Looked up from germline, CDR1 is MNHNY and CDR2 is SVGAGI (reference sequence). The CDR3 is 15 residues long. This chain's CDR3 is CASIGLAGVQETQYF. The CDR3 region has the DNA TGTGCCAGCATCGGGCTAGCGGGGGTTCAAGAGACCCAGTACTTC.

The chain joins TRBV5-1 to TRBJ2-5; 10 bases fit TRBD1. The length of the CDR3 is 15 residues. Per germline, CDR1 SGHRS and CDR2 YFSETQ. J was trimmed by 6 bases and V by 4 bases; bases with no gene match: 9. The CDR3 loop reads CASSIGTGVAKTQYF. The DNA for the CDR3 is TGCGCCAGCAGCATAGGGACAGGGGTAGCAAAGACCCAGTACTTC.

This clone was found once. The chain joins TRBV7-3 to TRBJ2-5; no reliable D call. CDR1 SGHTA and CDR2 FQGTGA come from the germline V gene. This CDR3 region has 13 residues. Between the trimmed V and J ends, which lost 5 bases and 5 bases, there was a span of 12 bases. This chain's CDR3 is CASSPRLGETQYF. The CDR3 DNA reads TGTGCCAGCAGCCCGCGCCTCGGGGAGACCCAGTACTTC.

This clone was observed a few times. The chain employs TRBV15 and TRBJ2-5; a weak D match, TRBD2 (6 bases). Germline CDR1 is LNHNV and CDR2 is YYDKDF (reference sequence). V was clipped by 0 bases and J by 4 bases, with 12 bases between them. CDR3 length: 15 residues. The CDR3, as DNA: TGTGCCACCAGCAGAGATGGTGGGGGAGGAGAGACCCAGTACTTC. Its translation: CATSRDGGGGETQYF. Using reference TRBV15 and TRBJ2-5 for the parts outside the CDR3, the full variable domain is DAMVIQNPRYQVTQFGKPVTLSCSQTLNHNVMYWYQQKSSQAPKLLFHYYDKDFNNEADTPDNFQSRRPNTSFCFLDIRSPGLGDTAMYLCATSRDGGGGETQYFGPGTRLLVL.

DNA of the CDR3: TGTGCCAGCTCACCACCGCAGGGGGTATCTACTAATGAAAAACTGTTTTTT. The encoded protein is CASSPPQGVSTNEKLFF. V and J are TRBV18 and TRBJ1-4, with 7 nucleotides matching TRBD1. Germline CDR1 KGHSH, CDR2 LQKENI. The trim removed 0 bases at V and 2 bases at J, leaving 6 bases unmatched. CDR3 length: 17 amino acids.

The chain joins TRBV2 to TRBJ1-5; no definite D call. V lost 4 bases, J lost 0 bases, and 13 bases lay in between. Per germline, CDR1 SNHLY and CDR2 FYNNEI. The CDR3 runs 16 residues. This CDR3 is CASSGPPGHSNQPQHF. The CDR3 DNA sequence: TGTGCCAGCAGTGGCCCCCCGGGTCATAGCAATCAGCCCCAGCATTTT.

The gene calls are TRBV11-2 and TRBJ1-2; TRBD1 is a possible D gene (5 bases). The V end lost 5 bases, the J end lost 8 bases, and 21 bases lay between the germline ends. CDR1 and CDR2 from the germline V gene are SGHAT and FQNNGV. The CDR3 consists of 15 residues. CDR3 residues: CASSQGVQTPWGYTF. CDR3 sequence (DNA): TGTGCCAGCAGCCAAGGGGTCCAGACACCATGGGGCTACACCTTC.

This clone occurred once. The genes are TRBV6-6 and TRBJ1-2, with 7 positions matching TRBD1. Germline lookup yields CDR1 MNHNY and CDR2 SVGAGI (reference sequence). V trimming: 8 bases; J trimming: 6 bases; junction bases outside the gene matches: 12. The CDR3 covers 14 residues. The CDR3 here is CASRWRDRVNGYTF. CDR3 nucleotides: TGTGCCAGCCGATGGAGGGACAGAGTGAATGGCTACACCTTC.

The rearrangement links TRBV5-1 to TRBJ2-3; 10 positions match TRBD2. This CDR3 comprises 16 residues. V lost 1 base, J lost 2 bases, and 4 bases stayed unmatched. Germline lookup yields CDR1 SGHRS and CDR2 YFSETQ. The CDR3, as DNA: TGCGCCAGCAGCTTGACTAGCGGGGTTGTCACAGATACGCAGTATTTT. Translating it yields CASSLTSGVVTDTQYF.

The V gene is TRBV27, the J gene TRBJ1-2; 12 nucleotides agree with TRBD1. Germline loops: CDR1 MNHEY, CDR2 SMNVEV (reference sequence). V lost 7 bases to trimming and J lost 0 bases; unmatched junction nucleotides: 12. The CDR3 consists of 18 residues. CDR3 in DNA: TGTGCCAGCATTCTACCGGGACAGGGGGCCCCAGCTAACTATGGCTACACCTTC. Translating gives CASILPGQGAPANYGYTF.

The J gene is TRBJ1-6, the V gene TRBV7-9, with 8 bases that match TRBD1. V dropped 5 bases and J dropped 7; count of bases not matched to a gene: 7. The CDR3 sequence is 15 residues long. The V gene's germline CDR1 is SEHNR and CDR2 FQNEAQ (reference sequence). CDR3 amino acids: CASSAQGANNSPLHF. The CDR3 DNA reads TGTGCCAGCAGCGCCCAGGGGGCCAACAATTCACCCCTCCACTTT.

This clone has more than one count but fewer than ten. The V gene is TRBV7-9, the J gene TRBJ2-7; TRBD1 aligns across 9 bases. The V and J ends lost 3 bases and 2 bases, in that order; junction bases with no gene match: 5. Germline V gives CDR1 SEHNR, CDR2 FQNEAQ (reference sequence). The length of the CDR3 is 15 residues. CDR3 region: CASSLGQGVPYEQYF. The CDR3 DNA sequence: TGTGCCAGCAGCTTGGGACAGGGAGTACCCTACGAGCAGTACTTC.

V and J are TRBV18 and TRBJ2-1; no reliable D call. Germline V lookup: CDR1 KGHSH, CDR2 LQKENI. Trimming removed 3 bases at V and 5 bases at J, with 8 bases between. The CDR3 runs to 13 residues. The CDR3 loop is CASSPLTDNEQFF. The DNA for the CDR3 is TGTGCCAGCTCACCCCTGACTGACAATGAGCAGTTCTTC.

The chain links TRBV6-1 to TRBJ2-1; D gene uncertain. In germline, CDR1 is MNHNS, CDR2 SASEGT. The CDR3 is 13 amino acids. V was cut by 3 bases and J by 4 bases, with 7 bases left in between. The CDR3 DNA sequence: TGTGCCAGCAGTGAGGGCCCTTACAATGAGCAGTTCTTC. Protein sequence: CASSEGPYNEQFF.

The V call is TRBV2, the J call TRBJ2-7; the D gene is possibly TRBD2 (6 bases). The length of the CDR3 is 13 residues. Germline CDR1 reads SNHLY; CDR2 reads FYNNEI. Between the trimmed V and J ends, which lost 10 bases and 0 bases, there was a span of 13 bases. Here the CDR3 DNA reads TGTGCCACCCGCCGGGACTCCTCCTACGAGCAGTACTTC. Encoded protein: CATRRDSSYEQYF.

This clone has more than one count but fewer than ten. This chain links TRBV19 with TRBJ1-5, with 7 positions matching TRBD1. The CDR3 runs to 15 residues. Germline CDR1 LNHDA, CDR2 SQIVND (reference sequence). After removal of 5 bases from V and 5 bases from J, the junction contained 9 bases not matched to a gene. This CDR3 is CASSEGAGEYQPQHF. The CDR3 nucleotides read TGTGCCAGTAGTGAGGGGGCTGGGGAGTATCAGCCCCAGCATTTT.